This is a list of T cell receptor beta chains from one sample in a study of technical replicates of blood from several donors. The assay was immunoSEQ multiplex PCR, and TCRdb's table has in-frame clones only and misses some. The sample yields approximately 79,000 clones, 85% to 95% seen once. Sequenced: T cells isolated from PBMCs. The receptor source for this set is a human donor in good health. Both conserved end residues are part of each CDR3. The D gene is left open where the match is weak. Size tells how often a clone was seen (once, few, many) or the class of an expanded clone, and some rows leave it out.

CDR3aa: CASSPGTSGGNEQFF
CDR3nt: TGCGCCAGCAGCCCAGGGACTAGCGGAGGCAATGAGCAGTTCTTC
v_gene: TRBV4-3
d_gene: TRBD2
abundance: .
j_gene: TRBJ2-1

CDR3aa: CAWTTGTETQYF
CDR3nt: TGTGCCTGGACTACAGGGACAGAGACCCAGTACTTC
v_gene: TRBV30
d_gene: .
abundance: .
j_gene: TRBJ2-5

CDR3aa: CASSSAGSLTGELFF
CDR3nt: TGTGCCAGCAGTTCAGCGGGTTCGCTCACCGGGGAGCTGTTTTTT
v_gene: TRBV6-5
d_gene: .
abundance: .
j_gene: TRBJ2-2

CDR3aa: CASSPFGQINEQYF
CDR3nt: TGTGCCAGCAGCCCTTTCGGACAAATTAACGAGCAGTACTTC
v_gene: TRBV7-7
d_gene: .
abundance: .
j_gene: TRBJ2-7

CDR3aa: CASSHGLAGSYEQYF
CDR3nt: TGTGCCAGCAGCCACGGTTTAGCGGGATCCTACGAGCAGTACTTC
v_gene: TRBV4-2
d_gene: TRBD2
abundance: .
j_gene: TRBJ2-7

CDR3aa: CASSLVGEGYEQFF
CDR3nt: TGTGCCAGCAGCTTGGTGGGAGAGGGCTATGAGCAGTTCTTC
v_gene: TRBV7-9
d_gene: .
abundance: .
j_gene: TRBJ2-1

CDR3aa: CASSRFLSADTQYF
CDR3nt: TGTGCCAGTAGTCGTTTCTTGAGTGCAGATACGCAGTATTTT
v_gene: TRBV19
d_gene: .
abundance: .
j_gene: TRBJ2-3

CDR3aa: CASSRAVGGANVLTF
CDR3nt: TGTGCCAGCAGTCGCGCGGTTGGTGGGGCCAACGTCCTGACTTTC
v_gene: TRBV6-1
d_gene: .
abundance: .
j_gene: TRBJ2-6

CDR3aa: CASSAGFGPYNEQFF
CDR3nt: TGTGCCAGCAGTGCAGGGTTCGGACCCTACAATGAGCAGTTCTTC
v_gene: TRBV25-1
d_gene: .
abundance: .
j_gene: TRBJ2-1

CDR3aa: CASSPSGSYGYTF
CDR3nt: TGTGCCAGCTCACCATCAGGGTCCTATGGCTACACCTTC
v_gene: TRBV18
d_gene: .
abundance: .
j_gene: TRBJ1-2

CDR3aa: CASSLSQGTNEKLFF
CDR3nt: TGTGCCAGCAGTTTGTCACAGGGGACTAATGAAAAACTGTTTTTT
v_gene: TRBV28
d_gene: TRBD1
abundance: .
j_gene: TRBJ1-4

CDR3aa: CASSQQPQHF
CDR3nt: TGTGCCAGCAGTCAACAGCCCCAGCATTTT
v_gene: TRBV27
d_gene: .
abundance: .
j_gene: TRBJ1-5

CDR3aa: CASSLGAGTMNEQFF
CDR3nt: TGTGCCAGCAGCTTAGGTGCAGGGACTATGAATGAGCAGTTCTTC
v_gene: TRBV11-3
d_gene: TRBD2
abundance: once
j_gene: TRBJ2-1

CDR3aa: CASSLVGLAGYYEQYF
CDR3nt: TGTGCCAGCAGCTTGGTGGGACTAGCGGGTTACTACGAGCAGTACTTC
v_gene: TRBV5-4
d_gene: TRBD2
abundance: .
j_gene: TRBJ2-7

CDR3aa: CASSFPLAGDSDTQYF
CDR3nt: TGTGCCAGCAGCTTTCCACTAGCGGGAGACTCAGATACGCAGTATTTT
v_gene: TRBV7-9
d_gene: TRBD2
abundance: .
j_gene: TRBJ2-3

CDR3aa: CASSPGTGPYEQYF
CDR3nt: TGTGCCAGCAGTCCCGGGACAGGGCCCTACGAGCAGTACTTC
v_gene: TRBV6-5
d_gene: TRBD1
abundance: .
j_gene: TRBJ2-7

CDR3aa: CASTILAGVRTDTQYF
CDR3nt: TGTGCCAGCACCATATTAGCGGGAGTGCGCACAGATACGCAGTATTTT
v_gene: TRBV5-6
d_gene: TRBD2
abundance: .
j_gene: TRBJ2-3

CDR3aa: CASSSSGETDLGNTIYF
CDR3nt: TGTGCCAGCAGCTCCTCAGGGGAGACAGACCTCGGAAACACCATATATTTT
v_gene: TRBV13
d_gene: .
abundance: .
j_gene: TRBJ1-3

CDR3aa: CASSQFGEQFF
CDR3nt: TGTGCCAGCAGCCAATTCGGTGAGCAGTTCTTC
v_gene: TRBV14
d_gene: .
abundance: .
j_gene: TRBJ2-1

CDR3aa: CASSFGQGSYEQYF
CDR3nt: TGTGCCAGCAGCTTCGGACAGGGGTCCTACGAGCAGTACTTC
v_gene: TRBV5-4
d_gene: TRBD1
abundance: .
j_gene: TRBJ2-7

CDR3aa: CASSSKTEVRAEAFF
CDR3nt: TGTGCCAGCAGCTCAAAAACTGAGGTTAGAGCTGAAGCTTTCTTT
v_gene: TRBV7-9
d_gene: .
abundance: .
j_gene: TRBJ1-1

CDR3aa: CASGNSGRPEQFF
CDR3nt: TGCGCCAGCGGCAATAGCGGGAGGCCTGAGCAGTTCTTC
v_gene: TRBV10-2
d_gene: TRBD2
abundance: .
j_gene: TRBJ2-1